Listed below are T cell receptor beta chains from one sample, sequenced in a study of TIL therapy for anti-PD-1-resistant metastatic lung cancer. Generated by immunoSEQ multiplex PCR, the TCRdb table keeps only in-frame clones and is missing some. This table has about 36,000 clones, less than 75% appearing once. Sequenced here: blood, sampled at baseline. These TCRs come from a person aged 25 to 80 with non-small cell lung cancer. Both conserved end residues are part of each CDR3.

>TRBV18|TRBJ1-2
CASSGNDGYTF
>TRBV27|TRBJ1-2
CASSPGTGGNGYTF
>TRBV5-1|TRBJ2-7
CASSLDRSGIANEQYF
>TRBV7-9|TRBJ1-2
CASSLGTAQDF
>TRBV7-6|TRBJ2-5
CASSFLVGLAGGSETQYF
>TRBV4-3|TRBJ2-1
CASSQDWLAGALNNEQFF
>TRBV7-2|TRBJ2-3
CASSSHRGMDTQYF
>TRBV14|TRBJ2-7
CASSPNRVGGEQYF
>TRBV10-3|TRBJ2-2
CAIKEIGELFF
>TRBV29-1|TRBJ2-3
CSVGQGKGDTQYF
>TRBV14|TRBJ2-3
CASSRPLSGPQYF
>TRBV4-1|TRBJ2-7
CASRRGYEQYF
>TRBV28|TRBJ2-2
CASNGTPDRGNGGELFF
>TRBV28|TRBJ2-7
CASSFSGLYEQYF
>TRBV6-1|TRBJ1-2
CASSQLGVDYGYTF
>TRBV5-4|TRBJ2-3
CASSLVNWGTDTQYF
>TRBV6-6|TRBJ1-5
CASSYSGQNNQPQHF
>TRBV9|TRBJ1-1
CASSVGDGGNTEAFF
>TRBV4-2|TRBJ1-1
CASSQGGADTEAFF
>TRBV15|TRBJ2-6
CATSRPDRASSGANVLTF
>TRBV30|TRBJ1-6
CAWSYRGGSPLHF
>TRBV4-3|TRBJ1-6
CASSQDGDSPLHF
>TRBV18|TRBJ2-5
CASSPPTGRETQYF
>TRBV5-8|TRBJ2-1
CAAHQDRGFF
>TRBV9|TRBJ1-3
CASSVTTGLSGNTIYF
>TRBV29-1|TRBJ2-2
CSVAKRLAGGGELFF
>TRBV28|TRBJ1-2
CASGRTGGDYGYTF
>TRBV5-5|TRBJ1-3
CASSPAGNTIYF
>TRBV2|TRBJ2-2
CASSRQGNTGELFF
>TRBV6-1|TRBJ2-7
CASSLFGTGGYEQYF
>TRBV30|TRBJ2-1
CAWSVQAGSYNEQFF
>TRBV28|TRBJ1-1
CASSSRTGANTEAFF
>TRBV28|TRBJ2-1
CATKGWTSYNEQFF
>TRBV2|TRBJ2-3
CARREKLTDTQYF
>TRBV2|TRBJ2-7
CASSSRVPPSREQYF
>TRBV4-1|TRBJ2-5
CASSQGPMGLGGETQYF
>TRBV7-9|TRBJ1-1
CASSLGGGNPTEAFF
>TRBV29-1|TRBJ2-5
CSVSDGQETQYF
>TRBV28|TRBJ2-1
CASSLELAGGPGNEQFF
>TRBV7-9|TRBJ2-1
CASSLGVVSGEQFF
>TRBV7-9|TRBJ1-2
CASSFNRPRNYGYTF
>TRBV2|TRBJ1-2
CASSTKQGPGGYTF
>TRBV5-1|TRBJ2-3
CASSPGAGVGTDTQYF
>TRBV2|TRBJ2-1
CASSVTGYTEQFF
>TRBV7-2|TRBJ2-7
CASSLETSGYEQYF
>TRBV27|TRBJ1-2
CASSKGRIYGYTF
>TRBV19|TRBJ1-5
CASSIEEGTEPWRNQPQHF
>TRBV7-2|TRBJ2-7
CASSLDRGSYEQYF
>TRBV7-8|TRBJ2-1
CASSAGLAGSYNEQFF
>TRBV7-9|TRBJ1-4
CASSLGGRGSAGNEKLFF
>TRBV2|TRBJ2-2
CASSWELSGSSTGELFF
>TRBV7-2|TRBJ1-1
CASRTTRNTEAFF
>TRBV6-1|TRBJ2-7
CASSESSGGGLYEQYF
>TRBV6-4|TRBJ2-3
CASSSASTDTQYF
>TRBV10-3|TRBJ1-5
CAISDSRGSNQPQHF
>TRBV2|TRBJ1-2
CASSVDDGNYGYTF
>TRBV28|TRBJ2-5
CASSLGDRGQETQYF
>TRBV7-8|TRBJ2-2
CASSLIGELFF
>TRBV7-6|TRBJ1-1
CASSRGVGNTEAFF
>TRBV6-1|TRBJ1-1
CASSLGEHTEAFF